Sequencing of this T cell receptor (beta chain) was carried out in a study of shared clonotypes between healthy human individuals (dated by TCRdb to the early 2020s). Some background on the complete study: The cohort comprised a couple of women and three men aged 18 to 49 years. Each donor's leukapheresis produced roughly between roughly 0.9 and 8.9 billion PBMCs. To estimate repertoire size and how much clonotypes are shared between individuals, the study performed deep sequencing of blood TCR repertoires from a few healthy adults. For each donor, CD4 naive and CD4 memory were each run on three plates, CD8 naive on two plates, and CD8 memory on one plate. Libraries were prepared and TCR repertoires were sequenced by different laboratories using diverse techniques, in order to increase sequencing depth and limit assay-specific biases. The research as a whole found: Incomplete sequencing was indicated by rarefaction of sorted-subset datasets, despite the large sequencing depth. Sampling was restricted to blood, and TCR repertoires in tissues likely differ from the TCR repertoires found in blood. Pairwise subsampling led to the expectation that sequencing depth would affect the degree of clonotype sharing among donors. Estimated clonotype richness was generally larger for naive than for memory subsets. Clonotypes shared by all four sorted-subset donors showed higher generation probabilities than non-shared clonotypes. The small number of donors limited the genetic and exposure-history diversity represented. When several donors were compared, the shared fraction of clonotypes was about 5.4% for naive CD4, approximately 3.5% for naive CD8, 2.3% for memory CD4, and around 0.4% for memory CD8.

As regards this clone: The antigen this receptor binds is unknown. Base quality data are lacking; no much larger clone is found one base away.

Using the deep immunoSEQ assay, multiplex PCR amplified TCR CDR3 regions from genomic DNA. Genomic DNA extracted from each cell subset was distributed evenly over all wells of several immunoSEQ 96-well plates, and each plate served as one replicate. For sorted subsets, approximately 0.2 ug of genomic DNA, equivalent to 30,000 or so T cell genomes, went into each replicate PCR. The purified libraries were quantified using a Qubit 3.0 fluorometer, sized with a Bioanalyzer 2100, and then quantified again using the KAPA Library Quantification kit. Every immunoSEQ 96-well plate was sequenced on a dedicated single-read 150-cycle Illumina NextSeq 550 flow cell. As for the original processing: Because the immunoSEQ output held only junctional sequences and lacked quality scores, the filtering could not match the filtering applied to full-length reads. To assign V/J genes and CDR3, sequences were annotated against IMGT germline references using PyIR, a Python wrapper for IgBLAST v1.9. Reads were removed for weak V/J assignments (E-value above 1e-6), missing CDR3, stop codons, out-of-frame junctions, or ambiguous translated residues. V3J clonotypes were defined as sequences sharing the same inferred V gene, J gene, and CDR3 amino acid sequence. The percentage overlap between two repertoires was calculated by dividing the number of shared unique clonotypes by the size of the smaller repertoire. RTK rarefaction, the Chao1 estimator, and Recon v2.1 estimates of unobserved clonotypes were used to assess repertoire richness. Generation probabilities were computed with OLGA for all TCRbeta clonotypes obtained by the gDNA method from four donors. TCRdb obtained this table from immuneACCESS and retained in-frame rearrangements with V and J assigned. These tables miss some clones; where compared with another copy, unresolved V genes account for less than half of the shortfall, and the remainder is unexplained. The V and J calls and the clone size are those of that table, but D and trimming were determined from the DNA. The sample table holds around 650,000 clones, of which around 96% were seen once. Approximately 0.1% of the sample lies in the top ten.

CD8 naive samples were CD45RO-negative cells positively selected for CCR7, giving a CD45RA+CCR7+ population that excluded TemRA cells. Donors were healthy HIV-negative adults with no recently reported acute infections or vaccinations. All donors were Caucasian adults living in Nashville, Tennessee, USA. Blood was collected by leukapheresis, and PBMCs were isolated by Ficoll-Histopaque density gradient centrifugation and then cryopreserved in liquid nitrogen vapor phase. Purity and quantity of every magnetically sorted T cell population were checked by analytical flow cytometry. Each sorted fraction had its genomic DNA isolated and then quantified by UV absorbance on a Nanodrop 2000c. This receptor was identified in a woman younger than 45 in good health. Material: naive CD8+ T cells sorted from blood. The cell subset or site tag for this specimen amounts to: CD45RA+CCR7+.

CDR3 region: CASSINPLTKGGYTF. The DNA sequence follows: TGTGCCAGTAGTATTAATCCGCTCACTAAGGGCGGCTACACCTTC. The chain joins TRBV19 to TRBJ1-2; the D gene assignment is ambiguous. V and J lose 3 bases and 8 bases, and a span of 19 bases separates them. CDR1 and CDR2, looked up from the germline V gene (reference sequence), are LNHDA and SQIVND. The CDR3 starts with the cysteine, ends with the phenylalanine, and has 15 residues. The read is trimmed to its CDR3 DNA, 45 bases read in frame from base 1.